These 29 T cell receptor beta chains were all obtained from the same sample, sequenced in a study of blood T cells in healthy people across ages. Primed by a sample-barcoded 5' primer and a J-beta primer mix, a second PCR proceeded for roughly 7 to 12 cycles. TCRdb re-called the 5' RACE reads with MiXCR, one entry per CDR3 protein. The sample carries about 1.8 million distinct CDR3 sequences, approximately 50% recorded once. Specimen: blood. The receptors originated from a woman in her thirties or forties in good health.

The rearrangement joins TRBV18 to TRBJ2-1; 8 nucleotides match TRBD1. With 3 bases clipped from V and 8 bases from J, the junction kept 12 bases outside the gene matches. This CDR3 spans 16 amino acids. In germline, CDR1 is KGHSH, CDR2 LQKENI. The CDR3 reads CASSPLRQGRGDEQFF. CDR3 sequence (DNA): TGTGCCAGCTCACCCCTTCGACAGGGGAGAGGGGATGAGCAGTTCTTC.

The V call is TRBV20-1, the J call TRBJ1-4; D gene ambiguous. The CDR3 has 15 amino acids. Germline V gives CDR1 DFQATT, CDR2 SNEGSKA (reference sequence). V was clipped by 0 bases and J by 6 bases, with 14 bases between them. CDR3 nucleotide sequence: TGCAGTGCTAGAGATCGGGCCAGATCACATGAAAAACTGTTTTTT. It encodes CSARDRARSHEKLFF.

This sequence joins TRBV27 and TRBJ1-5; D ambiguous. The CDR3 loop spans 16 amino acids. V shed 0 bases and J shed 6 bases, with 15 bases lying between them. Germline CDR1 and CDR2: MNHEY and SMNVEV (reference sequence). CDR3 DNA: TGTGCCAGCAGTTTATCGTGGGCTCGGCGCAGTCAGCCCCAGCATTTT. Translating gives CASSLSWARRSQPQHF.

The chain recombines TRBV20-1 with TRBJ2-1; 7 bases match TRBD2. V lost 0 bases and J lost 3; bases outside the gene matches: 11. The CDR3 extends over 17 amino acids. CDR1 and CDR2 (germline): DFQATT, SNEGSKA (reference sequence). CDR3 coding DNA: TGCAGTGCTAGAGATTCCGGGGGGAAATTTTACTACAATGAGCAGTTCTTC. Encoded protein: CSARDSGGKFYYNEQFF.

CDR3 coding DNA: TGTGCCAGCAGCCTTCACGGCGAGCAGTACTTC. Its protein is CASSLHGEQYF. The gene calls are TRBV13 and TRBJ2-7; D unresolved. From germline, CDR1 is PRHDT and CDR2 FYEKMQ (reference sequence). The CDR3 is 11 residues long. V was cut by 5 bases and J by 6 bases, with 8 bases left in between.

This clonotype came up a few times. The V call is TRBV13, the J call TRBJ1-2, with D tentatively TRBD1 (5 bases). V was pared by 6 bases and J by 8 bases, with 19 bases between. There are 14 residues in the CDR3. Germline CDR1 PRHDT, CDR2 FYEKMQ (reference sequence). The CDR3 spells CASSDRGGRDGYTF. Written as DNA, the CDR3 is TGTGCCAGCAGTGACAGAGGAGGGCGGGACGGCTACACCTTC.

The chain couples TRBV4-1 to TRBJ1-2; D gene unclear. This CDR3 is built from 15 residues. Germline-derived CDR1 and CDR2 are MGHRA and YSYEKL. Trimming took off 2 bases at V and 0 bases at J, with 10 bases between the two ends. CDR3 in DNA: TGCGCCAGCAGCCAACAGGAGGCGTCTAACTATGGCTACACCTTC. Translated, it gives CASSQQEASNYGYTF.

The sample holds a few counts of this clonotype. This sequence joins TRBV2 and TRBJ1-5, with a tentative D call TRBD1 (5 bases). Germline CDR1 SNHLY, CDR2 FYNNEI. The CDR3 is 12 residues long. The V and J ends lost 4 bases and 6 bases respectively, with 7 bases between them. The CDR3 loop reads CASSVGGQPQHF. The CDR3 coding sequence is TGTGCCAGCAGTGTGGGGGGTCAGCCCCAGCATTTT.

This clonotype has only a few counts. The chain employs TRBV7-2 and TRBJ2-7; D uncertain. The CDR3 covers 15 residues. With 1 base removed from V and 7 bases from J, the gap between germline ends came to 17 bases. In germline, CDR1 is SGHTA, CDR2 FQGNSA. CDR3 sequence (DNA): TGTGCCAGCAGCTTAGATAAGGGCCCCTACAATGAGCAGTACTTC. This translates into CASSLDKGPYNEQYF.

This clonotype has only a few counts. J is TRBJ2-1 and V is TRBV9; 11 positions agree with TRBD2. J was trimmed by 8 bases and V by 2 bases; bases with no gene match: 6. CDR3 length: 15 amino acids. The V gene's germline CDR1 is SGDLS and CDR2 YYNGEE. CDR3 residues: CASSVTSGGRYEQFF. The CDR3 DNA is TGTGCCAGCAGCGTCACTAGCGGGGGAAGGTATGAGCAGTTCTTC.

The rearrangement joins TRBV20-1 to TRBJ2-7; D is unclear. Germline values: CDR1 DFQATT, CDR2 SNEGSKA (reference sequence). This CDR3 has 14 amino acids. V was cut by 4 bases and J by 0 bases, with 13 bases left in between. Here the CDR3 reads CSAINPKASYEQYF. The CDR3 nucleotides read TGCAGTGCTATAAATCCCAAGGCCTCCTACGAGCAGTACTTC.

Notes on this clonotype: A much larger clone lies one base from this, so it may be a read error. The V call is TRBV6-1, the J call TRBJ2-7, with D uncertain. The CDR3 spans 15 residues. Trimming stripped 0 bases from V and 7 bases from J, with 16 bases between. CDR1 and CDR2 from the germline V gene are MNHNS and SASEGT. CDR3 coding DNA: TGTGCCAGCAGTGAAGCGAAATCAGCGAGCTGGGAGCAGTACTTC. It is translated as CASSEAKSASWEQYF.

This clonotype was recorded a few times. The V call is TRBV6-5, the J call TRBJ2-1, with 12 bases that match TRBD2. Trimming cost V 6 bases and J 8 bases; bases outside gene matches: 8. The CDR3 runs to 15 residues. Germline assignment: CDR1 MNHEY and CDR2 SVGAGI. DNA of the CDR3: TGTGCCAGCAGGACTAGCGGGGGAGCTTCGGATGAGCAGTTCTTC. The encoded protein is CASRTSGGASDEQFF.

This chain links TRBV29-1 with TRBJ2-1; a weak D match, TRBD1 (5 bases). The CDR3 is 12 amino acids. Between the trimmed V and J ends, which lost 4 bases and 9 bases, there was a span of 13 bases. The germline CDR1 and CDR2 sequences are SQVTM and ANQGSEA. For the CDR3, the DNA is TGCAGCGTTGTGACAGAATCGAGTGAGCAGTTCTTC. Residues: CSVVTESSEQFF.

The CDR3 DNA sequence: TGCGCCAGCAGCTTGGGGCACAACAACCCCTACGAGCAGTACTTC. Its translation is CASSLGHNNPYEQYF. This sequence joins TRBV5-1 and TRBJ2-4, with D unclear. The J call may be wrong; the DNA end is better matched by TRBJ2-7. Germline-derived CDR1 and CDR2 are SGHRS and YFSETQ. The CDR3 loop spans 15 amino acids.

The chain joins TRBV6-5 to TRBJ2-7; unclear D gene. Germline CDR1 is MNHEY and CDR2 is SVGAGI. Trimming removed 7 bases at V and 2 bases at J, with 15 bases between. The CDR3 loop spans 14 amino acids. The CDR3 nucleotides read TGTGCCAGCAAGTCAAGGACCGGAACCTACGAGCAGTACTTC. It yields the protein CASKSRTGTYEQYF.

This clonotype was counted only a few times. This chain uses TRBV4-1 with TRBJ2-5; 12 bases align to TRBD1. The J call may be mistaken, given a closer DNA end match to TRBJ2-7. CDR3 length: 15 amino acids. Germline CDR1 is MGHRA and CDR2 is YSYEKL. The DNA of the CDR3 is TGCGCCAGCAGCCAAGAGGGGACAGGGGGCAGCGAGCAGTACTTC. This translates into CASSQEGTGGSEQYF.

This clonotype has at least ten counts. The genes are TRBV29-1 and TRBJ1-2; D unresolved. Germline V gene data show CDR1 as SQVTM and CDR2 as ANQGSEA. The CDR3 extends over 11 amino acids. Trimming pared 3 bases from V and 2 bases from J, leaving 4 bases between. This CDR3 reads CSVDSNYGYTF. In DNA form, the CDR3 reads TGCAGCGTTGACAGCAACTATGGCTACACCTTC.

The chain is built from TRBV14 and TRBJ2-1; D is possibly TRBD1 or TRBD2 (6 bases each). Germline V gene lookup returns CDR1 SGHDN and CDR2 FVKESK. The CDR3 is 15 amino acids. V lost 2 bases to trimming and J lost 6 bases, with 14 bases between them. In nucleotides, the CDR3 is TGTGCCAGCAGCCAATGGAGGGGGGCGAGCAATGAGCAGTTCTTC. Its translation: CASSQWRGASNEQFF.

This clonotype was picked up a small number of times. CDR3 region: CSAPGRALAKNIQYF. CDR3 nucleotide sequence: TGCAGTGCTCCCGGCAGGGCCTTAGCCAAAAACATTCAGTACTTC. The V call is TRBV20-1, the J call TRBJ2-4, with a weak D call TRBD1 (5 bases). This CDR3 comprises 15 residues. The germline V gene encodes CDR1 DFQATT and CDR2 SNEGSKA (reference sequence). With 5 bases removed from V and 0 bases from J, the gap between germline ends came to 14 bases.

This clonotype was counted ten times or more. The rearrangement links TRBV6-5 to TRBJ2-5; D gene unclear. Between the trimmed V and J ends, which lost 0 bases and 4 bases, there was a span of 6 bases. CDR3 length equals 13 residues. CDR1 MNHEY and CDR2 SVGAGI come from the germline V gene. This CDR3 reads CASSYSMGETQYF. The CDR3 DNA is TGTGCCAGCAGTTACTCGATGGGAGAGACCCAGTACTTC.

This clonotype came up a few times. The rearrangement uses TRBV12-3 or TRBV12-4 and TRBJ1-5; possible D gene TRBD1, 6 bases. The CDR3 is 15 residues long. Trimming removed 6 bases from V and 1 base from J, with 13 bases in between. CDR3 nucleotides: TGTGCCAGCAGCCCCCAGGGGCTCAGCAATCAGCCCCAGCATTTT. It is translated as CASSPQGLSNQPQHF.

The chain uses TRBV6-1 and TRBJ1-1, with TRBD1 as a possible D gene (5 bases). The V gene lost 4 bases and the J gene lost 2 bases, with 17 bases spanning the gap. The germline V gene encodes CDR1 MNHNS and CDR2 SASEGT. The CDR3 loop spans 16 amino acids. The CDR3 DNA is TGTGCCAGCAGTGTCCAGGGTAGGGGAGGCAACACTGAAGCTTTCTTT. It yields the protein CASSVQGRGGNTEAFF.

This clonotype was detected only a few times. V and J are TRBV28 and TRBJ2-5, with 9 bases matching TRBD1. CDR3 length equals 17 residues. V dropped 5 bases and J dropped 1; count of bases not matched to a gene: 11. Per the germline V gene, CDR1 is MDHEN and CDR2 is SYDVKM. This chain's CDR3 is CASSLPTGTGTQETQYF. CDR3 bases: TGTGCCAGCAGTCTCCCCACCGGGACAGGGACCCAAGAGACCCAGTACTTC.

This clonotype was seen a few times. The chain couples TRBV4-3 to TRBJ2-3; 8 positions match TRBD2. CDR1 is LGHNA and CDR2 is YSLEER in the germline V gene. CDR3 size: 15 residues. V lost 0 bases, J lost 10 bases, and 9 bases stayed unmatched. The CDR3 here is CASSQEGTRADAQYF. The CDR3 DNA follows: TGCGCCAGCAGCCAAGAAGGGACTAGGGCGGACGCGCAGTATTTT.

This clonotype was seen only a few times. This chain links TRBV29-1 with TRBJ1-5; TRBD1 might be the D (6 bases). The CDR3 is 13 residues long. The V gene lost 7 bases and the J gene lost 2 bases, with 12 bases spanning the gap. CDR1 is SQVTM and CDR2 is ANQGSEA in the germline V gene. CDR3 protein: CSAQGLGNQPQHF. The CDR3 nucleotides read TGCAGCGCACAGGGTTTGGGCAATCAGCCCCAGCATTTT.

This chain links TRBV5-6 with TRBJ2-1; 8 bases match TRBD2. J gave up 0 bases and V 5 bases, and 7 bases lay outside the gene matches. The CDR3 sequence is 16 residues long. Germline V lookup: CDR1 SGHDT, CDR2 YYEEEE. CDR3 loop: CASSFRTSISYNEQFF. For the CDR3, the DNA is TGTGCCAGCAGTTTTCGGACTAGCATCTCCTACAATGAGCAGTTCTTC.

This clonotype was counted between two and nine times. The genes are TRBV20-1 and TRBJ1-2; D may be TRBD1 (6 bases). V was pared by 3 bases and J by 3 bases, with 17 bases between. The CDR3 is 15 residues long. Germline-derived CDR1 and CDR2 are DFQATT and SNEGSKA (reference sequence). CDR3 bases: TGCAGTGCTAGTCCCACAGGGAATGTACACTATGGCTACACCTTC. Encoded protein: CSASPTGNVHYGYTF.

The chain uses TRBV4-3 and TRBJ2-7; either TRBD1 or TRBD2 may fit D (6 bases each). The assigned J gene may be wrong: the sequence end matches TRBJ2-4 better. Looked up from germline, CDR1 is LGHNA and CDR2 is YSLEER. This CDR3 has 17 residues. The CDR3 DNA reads TGCGCCAGCAGCCAAAATCCTGACGGGGGCCTTCTCGCCATTCAGTACTTC. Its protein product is CASSQNPDGGLLAIQYF.